This T cell receptor (beta chain) was sequenced during a study of T-cell reconstitution after alpha-beta-depleted transplantation in children. This CDR3 has 14 amino acids. Germline lookup yields CDR1 MGHDK and CDR2 SYGVNS. Deletions cut 2 bases from V and 2 bases from J, with 6 bases between. Unique molecular identifiers were used to barcode this TCRbeta library. MiXCR, run by TCRdb on the PCR reads, gives a single entry per CDR3 protein. The table lists hundreds of thousands of distinct CDR3 sequences, over 15% of them singletons. This chain links TRBV25-1 with TRBJ1-4; D is undetermined. The specimen was PBMCs from the stem cell graft donor, collected from the stem cell graft. The receptor's source is a human donor who donated a stem cell graft to a child with acute myeloid leukemia. The CDR3 protein is CASSERRTNEKLFF. As DNA, the CDR3 is TGTGCCAGCAGTGAACGAAGGACTAATGAAAAACTGTTTTTT.